A selection of T cell receptor beta chains follows, all from one sample in a study of T cell repertoires in cytomegalovirus infection. These receptors' targets are unknown. From the reads, TCRdb called clonotypes with MiXCR, one entry per CDR3 protein. This sample has some 920,000 distinct CDR3 sequences; approximately 33% occur once, and the top ten carry roughly an eighth. Sequenced here: cultured CD8+ T cells from PBMCs, sampled from culture after CMV antigen stimulation. The receptors were gathered from a human donor in good health (CMV status not recorded). Some clones in this sample may be carry-over from other donors' samples. CDR3s include the opening cysteine and the closing phenylalanine or tryptophan. The D gene is left open where the match is weak. A row's size may be missing; if present it is once, few, many or a size class.

TRBD1 TRBJ1-2 few TRBV27 TGTGCCTCGACAGGGGTTAGGGCCGGCGGCTACACCTTC CASTGVRAGGYTF
NA TRBJ2-7 once TRBV13 TGTGCCAGCAGCCACCGTTTAAACCCCTCCGAGCAGTACTTC CASSHRLNPSEQYF
TRBD2 TRBJ2-2 NA TRBV6-2/TRBV6-3 TGTGCCAGCAGTTACGGGAGGGGCGGATACACCGGGGAGCTGTTTTTT CASSYGRGGYTGELFF
TRBD1 TRBJ1-4 NA TRBV5-1 TGCGCCAGCAGTCAGGGACAGGGGGCTCGGGTGAACGAAAAACTGTTTTTT CASSQGQGARVNEKLFF
NA TRBJ1-4 NA TRBV6-2/TRBV6-3 TGTGCCAGCAGTTACTCGTTGGTGACTAATGAAAAACTGTTTTTT CASSYSLVTNEKLFF
NA TRBJ1-3 few TRBV7-2 TGTGCCAGCAGCTCTTCTGGCGGAGGTGGAAACACCATATATTTT CASSSSGGGGNTIYF
NA TRBJ1-1 once TRBV20-1 TGCAGTGCTAGAGATTCTATGGGGGGAGGGACTGAAGCTTTCTTT CSARDSMGGGTEAFF
NA TRBJ1-6 NA TRBV25-1 TGTGCCAGCAGTGATGTTGGGCAGGGTGTCAGGTCCTATAATTCACCCCTCCACTTT CASSDVGQGVRSYNSPLHF
NA TRBJ2-3 NA TRBV15 TGTGCCACCAGCAGCCAACAGGGCGGTAGTACAGATACGCAGTATTTT CATSSQQGGSTDTQYF
NA TRBJ2-3 few TRBV6-2/TRBV6-3 TGTGCCAGCAGTTACTTGTGGAGTAGCACAGATACGCAGTATTTT CASSYLWSSTDTQYF
NA TRBJ1-6 few TRBV7-9 TGTGCCACCCCAAAGGGCGGGGGGAATTCACCCCTCCACTTT CATPKGGGNSPLHF
NA TRBJ2-2 NA TRBV10-3 TGTGCCATCAACGAGGGGGGGGAAACGACCACCGGGGAGCTGTTTTTT CAINEGGETTTGELFF
NA TRBJ1-4 NA TRBV28 TGTGCCAGCAAGCCCAGGAAACGGGAGGAAAAACTGTTTTTT CASKPRKREEKLFF
NA TRBJ2-1 few TRBV7-3 TGTGCCAGCAGCTTATCGGGGCCTCTAGGGACCAACTACAATGAGCAGTTCTTC CASSLSGPLGTNYNEQFF
TRBD2 TRBJ2-3 NA TRBV12-3/TRBV12-4 TGTGCCAGCACCCACGGGGGGGCGATAGATACGCAGTATTTT CASTHGGAIDTQYF
TRBD2 TRBJ2-5 many TRBV12-3/TRBV12-4 TGTGCCAGCAGTTTAGGTGGGCTAGCGGGGCAAGAGACCCAGTACTTC CASSLGGLAGQETQYF
NA TRBJ1-1 NA TRBV27 TGTGCCAGCAGCCTACCCGGGTTAATGAACACTGAAGCTTTCTTT CASSLPGLMNTEAFF
NA TRBJ1-1 NA TRBV6-1 TGTGCCACCCTGAAGGCAGCCAACACTGAAGCTTTCTTT CATLKAANTEAFF
NA TRBJ2-7 few TRBV27 TGTGCCAGCAGTTCCCAGAAGGACGAGCAGTACTTC CASSSQKDEQYF
TRBD2 TRBJ2-2 many TRBV4-1 TGCGCCAGCAGCCAAGAGTTAGCGGGGTCGACCGGGGAGCTGTTTTTT CASSQELAGSTGELFF
TRBD1 TRBJ1-2 few TRBV7-2 TGTGCCAGCAGCTTAGCTCTTTCGGGACAGTATAACTATGGCTACACCTTC CASSLALSGQYNYGYTF
NA TRBJ2-1 few TRBV10-3 TGTGCCATCACCGACAGCTCCTACAATGAGCAGTTCTTC CAITDSSYNEQFF
NA TRBJ2-3 few TRBV6-5 TGTGCCAGCACTTCGGAGGAAGATACGCAGTATTTT CASTSEEDTQYF
NA TRBJ1-2 many TRBV7-8 TGTGCCAGCAGCTTAGGCGTCAGTCTCCGCCCTTACAAATTATATGGCTACACCTTC CASSLGVSLRPYKLYGYTF
NA TRBJ2-7 many TRBV7-6 TGTGCCAGCAGCTTAGGGCAATACGAGCAGTACTTC CASSLGQYEQYF
TRBD1 TRBJ1-2 NA TRBV28 TGTGCCAGCAGTTCTTTATACAGGGGCTATGGCTACACCTTC CASSSLYRGYGYTF
NA TRBJ2-2 NA TRBV4-1 TGCGCCAGCAGCCAAGAAAAGGGGCTTTCCACCGGGGAGCTGTTTTTT CASSQEKGLSTGELFF
NA TRBJ1-2 NA TRBV28 TGTGCCAGCAGTCCCCGGGGGGCTGGTGGCTACACCTTC CASSPRGAGGYTF
NA TRBJ1-4 many TRBV7-2 TGTGCCAGCAGCCAACAGCAGGGGTTGCGGGAAAAACTGTTTTTT CASSQQQGLREKLFF